The sequence of this T cell receptor (beta chain) was determined in a study of cytomegalovirus exposure and HLA in healthy donors (dated by TCRdb to the late 2010s). Broadly, across the study: According to a later analysis, the approximately 120 validation repertoires were produced on the same platform as the 666 repertoires of the first cohort. The study aimed to test whether cataloging public T cell receptors could reveal signatures of past pathogen exposure. High-throughput TCR immunosequencing, statistical association of individual TCRs with disease status, and machine learning were combined to predict cytomegalovirus infection status. Along with the roughly 670-subject first cohort, a separate validation cohort of more than 90 different subjects was used. What the research found in general, with its limitations: A few of the identified cytomegalovirus-associated TCR beta chains were confirmed in vitro to be specific for cytomegalovirus antigens. The study listed 170 or so TCR beta chains as associated with cytomegalovirus. The authors suggested that the approach could potentially be generalized to other disease states and immunological phenotypes. The classifier was reported to diagnose cytomegalovirus status with high specificity and sensitivity in both the original cohort and the validation cohort. In a later analysis, TCRs clustered in the first cohort were found to also tend to co-occur in the 100 to 150 validation repertoires, with 94% of cluster scores above 0. Most TCR sequences were seen in very few donors, while some public TCRs were found in many individuals. All 130 or so repertoires were used to score co-occurrence in the validation cohort in a later analysis, because that analysis had no HLA typing for the cohort.

About this clone itself: Its recognized antigen is unknown. The record has no base qualities; no much larger clone is one base away.

The donors belonged to the validation cohort of about 120 subjects, which was separate from the 666-subject first cohort. The receptor library was made with the immunoSEQ multiplex PCR assay. Regarding the original processing steps: A statistical classification framework was built for diagnosing cytomegalovirus status from the catalog of TCR beta chain sequences. The clones in this table, taken by TCRdb from immuneACCESS, are in-frame only. Not every clone is retained; where verified, under half of the shortfall comes from an unresolved V gene, and the cause of the rest is unknown. The V and J calls and clone size were taken over from that table, and D and trimming were inferred from the DNA. This sample holds some 170,000 clones; roughly 80% were observed only once. The ten largest clones capture roughly a tenth of the sample. This receptor was taken from a man younger than 40 in good health and CMV-seropositive. The sequenced sample consisted of PBMCs.

The bases read TGTGCCAGCAGTTTACTACAGGGTAGGTTAAATGAGCAGTTCTTC. Translated, this gives CASSLLQGRLNEQFF. The chain couples TRBV28 to TRBJ2-1; TRBD1 is possibly the D segment (6 matching bases). Inclusive of the bounding cysteine and phenylalanine, the CDR3 is 15 residues long. Of all the DNA, just the CDR3 is kept, 45 bases in frame from base 1. The junction shows trimming of 2 bases on V and 7 bases on J, plus 15 bases between the germline ends. As encoded in the germline V gene, CDR1 is MDHEN while CDR2 is SYDVKM. Here the CDR3 is joined to the reference TRBV28 and TRBJ2-1 genes, and the full variable domain is: DVKVTQSSRYLVKRTGEKVFLECVQDMDHENMFWYRQDPGLGLRLIYFSYDVKMKEKGDIPEGYSVSREKKERFSLILESASTNQTSMYLCASSLLQGRLNEQFFGPGTRLTVL.